This T cell receptor beta chain was obtained from a study of T cells in Graves' hyperthyroidism and ophthalmopathy. About the research overall: Peripheral blood specimens were obtained at initial diagnosis, prior to any treatment.

Amplification yielded TCR beta CDR3 regions, with RNA transcripts as the source. Using the HTBI primer set, a first-round RT-PCR was run on the TCR CDR3. TCRdb recomputed calls from the multiplex PCR reads with MiXCR, one row per CDR3 protein. The sample includes around 420,000 distinct CDR3 sequences, about a sixth seen only once; the top ten take 7.5% to 9%. The germline V and J ends were trimmed by 2 bases and 6 bases, with 14 bases remaining between them. This CDR3 contains 15 residues. CDR1 is MGHRA and CDR2 is YSYEKL in the germline V gene. This chain connects TRBV4-1 to TRBJ2-1; D may correspond to TRBD1 or TRBD2 (5 bases each). Sequenced sample: blood. This TCR was sampled from a woman aged 18-30 years with Graves' hyperthyroidism. CDR3 nucleotide sequence: TGCGCCAGCAGCCAACCCCGGGACCAACTCAATGAGCAGTTCTTC. Protein sequence: CASSQPRDQLNEQFF.